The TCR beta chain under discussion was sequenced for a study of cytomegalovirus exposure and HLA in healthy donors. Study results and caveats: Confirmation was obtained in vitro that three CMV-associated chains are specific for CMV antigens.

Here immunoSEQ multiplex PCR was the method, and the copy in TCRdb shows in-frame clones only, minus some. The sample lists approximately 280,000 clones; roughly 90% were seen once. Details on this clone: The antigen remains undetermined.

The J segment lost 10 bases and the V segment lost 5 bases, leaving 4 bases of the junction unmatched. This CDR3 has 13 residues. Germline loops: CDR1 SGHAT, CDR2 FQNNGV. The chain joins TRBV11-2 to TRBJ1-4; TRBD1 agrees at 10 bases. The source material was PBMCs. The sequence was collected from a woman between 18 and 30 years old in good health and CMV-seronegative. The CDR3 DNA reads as TGTGCCAGCAGCGAAGGACAGGGGGGAAAACTGTTTTTT. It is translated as CASSEGQGGKLFF. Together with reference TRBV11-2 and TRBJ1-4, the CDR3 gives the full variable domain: EAGVAQSPRYKIIEKRQSVAFWCNPISGHATLYWYQQILGQGPKLLIQFQNNGVVDDSQLPKDRFSAERLKGVDSTLKIQPAKLEDSAVYLCASSEGQGGKLFFGSGTQLSVL.